This T cell receptor beta chain came from a study of cytotoxic CD8 clonotypes in ibrutinib-treated CLL. Overall study context: Responses: around 24 partial, 2 complete; after median approximately 68 months, around 15 stayed remitted, 12 progressed. Study results and caveats: Baseline clonality, above age-matched healthy donor levels, tracked circulating CD8+ T-cell counts.

This table comes from immunoSEQ multiplex PCR, and its TCRdb copy is limited to in-frame clones, with some not included. The table has tens of thousands of clones, around two thirds seen once. Notes on this clone: The antigen is undetermined.

Trimming pared 0 bases from V and 4 bases from J, leaving 9 bases between. Germline CDR1 SNHLY, CDR2 FYNNEI. CDR3 size: 15 residues. The material sequenced was PBMCs, taken after 12 months of ibrutinib treatment. This sequence was found in a human donor with chronic lymphocytic leukemia. This chain uses TRBV2 with TRBJ1-4; possibly TRBD1 for D (5 bases). In nucleotides, the CDR3 is TGTGCCAGCAGTGAAGCGGGGCAGAGTAATGAAAAACTGTTTTTT. Protein product: CASSEAGQSNEKLFF.